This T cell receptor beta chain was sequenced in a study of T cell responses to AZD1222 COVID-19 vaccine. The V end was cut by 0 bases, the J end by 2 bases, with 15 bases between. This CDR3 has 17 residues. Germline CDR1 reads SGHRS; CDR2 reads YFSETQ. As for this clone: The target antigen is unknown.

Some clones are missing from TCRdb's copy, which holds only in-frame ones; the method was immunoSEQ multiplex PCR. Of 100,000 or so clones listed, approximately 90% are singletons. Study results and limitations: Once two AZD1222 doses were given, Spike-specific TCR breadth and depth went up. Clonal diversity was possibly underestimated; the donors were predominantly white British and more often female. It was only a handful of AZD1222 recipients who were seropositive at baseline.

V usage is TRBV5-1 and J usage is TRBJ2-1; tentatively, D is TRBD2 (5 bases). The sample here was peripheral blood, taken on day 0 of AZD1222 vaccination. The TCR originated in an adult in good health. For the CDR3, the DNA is TGCGCCAGCAGCTTGGGGCTAGCCGACTTTACCTACAATGAGCAGTTCTTC. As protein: CASSLGLADFTYNEQFF. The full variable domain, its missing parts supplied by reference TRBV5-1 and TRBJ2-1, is KAGVTQTPRYLIKTRGQQVTLSCSPISGHRSVSWYQQTPGQGLQFLFEYFSETQRNKGNFPGRFSGRQFSNSRSEMNVSTLELGDSALYLCASSLGLADFTYNEQFFGPGTRLTVL.